Listed here are 7 T cell receptor beta chains from one sample, sequenced in a study of neurological immune-mediated disorders. In TCRdb, the 5' RACE reads were re-called with MiXCR into one record per CDR3 protein. The table lists 45,000 or so distinct CDR3 sequences, about 13% of them singletons. What was sequenced was PBMCs. These receptors were obtained from a female donor in good health.

This clonotype was seen ten or more times. This chain joins TRBV3-1 and TRBJ2-2, with 7 nucleotides matching TRBD1. Trimming removed 3 bases from V and 0 bases from J; junction bases left unmatched: 1. This CDR3 contains 15 residues. Germline values: CDR1 LGHDT, CDR2 YNNKEL (reference sequence). CDR3: CASSQGQTNTGELFF. DNA of the CDR3: TGTGCCAGCAGCCAGGGACAGACGAACACCGGGGAGCTGTTTTTT.

At least ten counts were recorded for this clonotype. This rearrangement joins TRBV6-5 to TRBJ1-2; perhaps TRBD1 as D (5 bases). This CDR3 contains 15 residues. V dropped 6 bases and J dropped 4 bases, with 18 bases sitting between them. The V gene's germline CDR1 is MNHEY and CDR2 SVGAGI. In DNA, the CDR3 is TGTGCCAGCAGCTCTACCCAATCCGACAGCTATGGCTACACCTTC. Its protein product is CASSSTQSDSYGYTF.

In its sample, this clonotype was seen many times. This rearrangement joins TRBV20-1 to TRBJ1-1; 11 nucleotides agree with TRBD1. The ends lost 6 bases at V and 4 bases at J; junction bases unmatched: 7. Germline values: CDR1 DFQATT, CDR2 SNEGSKA (reference sequence). This CDR3 is 14 amino acids long. CDR3 nucleotide sequence: TGCAGTGCCAGCTCCGGGACAGGGGGCACTGAAGCTTTCTTT. This sequence encodes CSASSGTGGTEAFF.

The table lists this clonotype with many counts. The V call is TRBV24-1, the J call TRBJ1-1, with TRBD1 matching over 7 bases. The CDR3 is made up of 14 amino acids. V trimming: 3 bases; J trimming: 5 bases; junction bases outside the gene matches: 5. Germline V gene lookup returns CDR1 KGHDR and CDR2 SFDVKD. CDR3 bases: TGTGCCACCAGTGATCGACAGGGTAGGACTGAAGCTTTCTTT. It specifies CATSDRQGRTEAFF.

Ten or more counts support this clonotype. The chain is built from TRBV29-1 and TRBJ1-2, with D possibly being TRBD1 (5 bases). Trimming cost V 0 bases and J 7 bases, with 15 bases left between them. Germline-derived CDR1 and CDR2 are SQVTM and ANQGSEA. CDR3 length: 14 residues. The CDR3 bases are TGCAGCGTTGAAGATCTGTCGGACGGGGGTGGCTACACCTTC. Protein sequence: CSVEDLSDGGGYTF. The whole variable domain, filled in from reference TRBV29-1 and TRBJ1-2, reads SAVISQKPSRDICQRGTSLTIQCQVDSQVTMMFWYRQQPGQSLTLIATANQGSEATYESGFVIDKFPISRPNLTFSTLTVSNMSPEDSSIYLCSVEDLSDGGGYTFGSGTRLTVV.

The V and J genes are TRBV5-1 and TRBJ2-1; D assignment may be TRBD1 or TRBD2 (5 bases each). Per germline, CDR1 SGHRS and CDR2 YFSETQ. This CDR3 comprises 14 residues. The V and J ends lost 3 bases and 7 bases respectively, with 14 bases between them. The CDR3 loop reads CASSSQGSGNEQFF. CDR3 DNA: TGCGCCAGCAGCTCGCAGGGTTCGGGGAATGAGCAGTTCTTC.

This clonotype was observed at least ten times. The rearrangement uses TRBV19 and TRBJ2-7, with D hard to call. There are 14 residues in the CDR3. The germline V gene encodes CDR1 LNHDA and CDR2 SQIVND (reference sequence). V was shortened by 0 bases and J by 6 bases, with 12 bases between the two germline ends. CDR3 sequence (DNA): TGTGCCAGTAGTATAGATTCGGAGTGGGGCGAGCAGTACTTC. This translates into CASSIDSEWGEQYF.